This T cell receptor (beta chain) was recorded in a study of human T cells and chemical hapten exposure (dated by TCRdb to 2020 to 2022). In the study overall: Libraries were pooled for sequencing, and per-sample TCR yields varied mainly because of small differences in library volumes within the pool. In alopecia patients, the study followed how the peripheral blood TCR repertoire changed in vivo over primary and secondary sensitization to diphenylcyclopropenone (DPC), a hapten. For every blood RNA sample, sequencing covered both the TCR alpha and TCR beta chains.

The time point label for this specimen denotes: healthy volunteer bleed at 2 weeks. Total RNA was extracted from unfractionated whole blood collected in Tempus Blood RNA tubes. Four or five healthy volunteers acted as controls for TCR sequencing and had blood drawn at day 0, 2 weeks and 6 weeks. Note on this clonotype: No antigen is known for it. Base qualities are not at hand, and no much larger clone is one base apart.

Here is what the overall study found, with its caveats: After repeated subsampling, the strength of the expansion versus patch-test correlation and the threshold at which it became significant changed. No change with DPC sensitization was found in the number of TCRs above 1 in 1000 frequency, and no evidence of global repertoire structure alterations was found.

V is trimmed back by 6 bases and J by 0 bases, and the junction contains 4 bases that no gene match accounts for. In the germline V gene (reference sequence), CDR1 corresponds to LNHDA and CDR2 to SQIVND. Inclusive of the bounding cysteine and phenylalanine, the CDR3 is 14 residues long. Left in the record is the CDR3 DNA by itself, 42 bases read in frame from the first base. The protocol used for the library was RACE. Sequencing took place on a NextSeq 500. Library preparation attached unique molecular identifiers to individual cDNA molecules for quantitative, reproducible TCR counting. As for the original processing: The median number of TCRs per sample was some 100,000, ranging from 23,224 to 690,600. The Decombinator software suite was used to annotate V, J and CDR3 in the TCR reads. To make PS versus PT1 abundance plots, every sample was subsampled to the same number of TCRs (28,000). Expanded TCRs were defined as absent before sensitization and observed at least eight times at the 2-week time point. In TCRdb, the public reads were trimmed at Q25 with fastp and aligned with MiXCR, with productive beta chains retained. Each entry is one CDR3 protein sequence, shown with its most common DNA and genes. Here the V and J calls rest on TCRdb's processing, not on the authors' analysis. The sample table contains roughly 130,000 distinct CDR3 sequences; only one count was recorded for approximately 9.1% of them. Together, the top ten hold around 1.7% of the sample.

Sequenced input: whole blood. This chain is built from TRBV19 and TRBJ1-1; the central 7 bases match TRBD1. The receptor comes from a male donor in good health. Some clones in this sample may be carry-over from other donors' samples. Read as DNA, the sequence is TGTGCCAGTAGGGGGGACAGCATGAACACTGAAGCTTTCTTT. This sequence encodes CASRGDSMNTEAFF.